This T cell receptor (beta chain) is from a study of molecular identifiers for immune sequencing clone quantification. Study background: Naive CD8 RNA (about 20,000 or 100,000 cells) was divided into five aliquots, with four sequenced. Notes on the study in general: Spiked Jurkat TCR RNA from one cell was reportedly detectable among around 960,000 naive cells. In cases of identical TCR molecules sharing a barcode, highly expanded clone sizes could be underestimated.

TCRdb redid the calling of the PCR reads with MiXCR, one entry per CDR3 protein. The sample holds 60,000 to 70,000 distinct CDR3 sequences, about a sixth seen once. This clonotype has only a few counts. Its antigen is currently unknown. A much larger clone differs from this one at a single base, so this may be a read error. The authors gated naive CD8 T cells as CD8+CD4-CCR7+CD45RA+ for sorting. Trimming took off 0 bases at V and 1 base at J, with 13 bases between the two ends. Germline V gives CDR1 LGHDT, CDR2 YNNKEL (reference sequence). The CDR3 totals 17 residues. This sequence was found in a human donor in good health. Some libraries in this study had Jurkat cell RNA spiked in. The J gene is TRBJ2-1, the V gene TRBV3-1, with D perhaps matching TRBD1 or TRBD2 (6 bases each). Specimen: naive CD8+ T cells from blood, with Jurkat cell RNA spiked in. Subset meaning: FACS-sorted CD8+CD4-CCR7+CD45RA+ naive T cells. The CDR3 coding sequence is TGTGCCAGCAGCCAAGATCTGGGGGGCTCATCCTACAATGAGCAGTTCTTC. Residues: CASSQDLGGSSYNEQFF.